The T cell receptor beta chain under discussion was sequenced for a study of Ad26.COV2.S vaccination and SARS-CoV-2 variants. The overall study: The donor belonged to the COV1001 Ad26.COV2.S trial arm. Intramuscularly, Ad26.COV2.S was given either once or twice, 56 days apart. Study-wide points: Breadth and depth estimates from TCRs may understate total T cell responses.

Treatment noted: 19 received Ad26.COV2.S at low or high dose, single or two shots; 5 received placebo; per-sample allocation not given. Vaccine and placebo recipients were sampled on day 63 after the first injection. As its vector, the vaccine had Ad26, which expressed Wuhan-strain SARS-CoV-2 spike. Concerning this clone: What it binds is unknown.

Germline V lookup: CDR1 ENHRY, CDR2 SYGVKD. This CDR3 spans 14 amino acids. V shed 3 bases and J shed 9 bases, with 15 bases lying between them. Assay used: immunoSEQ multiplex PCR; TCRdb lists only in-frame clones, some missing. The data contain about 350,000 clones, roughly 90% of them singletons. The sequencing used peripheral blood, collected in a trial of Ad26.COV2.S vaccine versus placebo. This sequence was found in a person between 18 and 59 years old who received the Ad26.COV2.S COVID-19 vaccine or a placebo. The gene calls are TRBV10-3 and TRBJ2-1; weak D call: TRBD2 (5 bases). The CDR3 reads CAISEGLLAGEQFF. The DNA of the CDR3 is TGTGCCATCAGTGAAGGGCTGCTAGCCGGTGAGCAGTTCTTC.